What follows are 26 T cell receptor beta chains derived from one specimen sequenced in a study of blood T cell repertoires in COVID-19. Clones were sequenced by immunoSEQ multiplex PCR, and TCRdb holds only the in-frame ones, with some missing. This table holds tens of thousands of clones, over 85% found once. Sample: peripheral blood. These receptors all stem from a human donor in a cohort sampled during active COVID-19.

The rearrangement joins TRBV28 to TRBJ2-7, with a possible D match to TRBD2 (6 bases). Trimming took 5 bases from V and 7 from J, leaving 21 bases between them. Germline V gene data show CDR1 as MDHEN and CDR2 as SYDVKM. The CDR3 is 15 amino acids. The CDR3 DNA reads as TGTGCCAGCAGTAAGCCTGGGACTCCCCCGGGGGAGCAGTACTTC. Its protein product is CASSKPGTPPGEQYF.

V is TRBV28 and J is TRBJ2-7, with 8 bases aligning to TRBD2. Germline V gives CDR1 MDHEN, CDR2 SYDVKM. The CDR3 is 13 amino acids. With V trimmed by 7 bases and J by 2 bases, 4 bases remained unmatched. CDR3 coding DNA: TGTGCCAGCAAAACTAGCGGCCCCTACGAGCAGTACTTC. Its protein product is CASKTSGPYEQYF.

This clone was observed once. V and J are TRBV4-1 and TRBJ1-4; no definite D call. The ends were cut back, 5 bases at V and 5 bases at J, with 18 bases in the middle. There are 16 residues in the CDR3. CDR1 and CDR2 from the germline V gene are MGHRA and YSYEKL. DNA for the CDR3: TGCGCCAGCAGCTATAGACCCGGGTTGAGGAATGAAAAACTGTTTTTT. Translated, it gives CASSYRPGLRNEKLFF.

The chain links TRBV5-8 to TRBJ2-1; 10 nucleotides line up with TRBD2. CDR1 SGHTS and CDR2 YDEGEE come from the germline V gene. This CDR3 has 17 residues. The J segment lost 3 bases and the V segment lost 2 bases, leaving 8 bases of the junction unmatched. The CDR3 protein is CASSFPWTSGHYNEQFF. The DNA for the CDR3 is TGTGCCAGCAGCTTCCCGTGGACTAGCGGCCACTACAATGAGCAGTTCTTC.

This clone has a single count. The V and J genes are TRBV15 and TRBJ2-7, with TRBD1 matching over 7 bases. With V trimmed by 0 bases and J by 2 bases, 4 bases remained unmatched. Germline CDR1 reads LNHNV; CDR2 reads YYDKDF (reference sequence). The CDR3 runs to 15 residues. Here the CDR3 reads CATSRDRQGPYEQYF. In DNA form, the CDR3 reads TGTGCCACCAGCAGAGATAGACAGGGTCCCTACGAGCAGTACTTC.

This chain uses TRBV4-3 with TRBJ2-1, with D perhaps TRBD2 (6 bases). Germline-derived CDR1 and CDR2 are LGHNA and YSLEER. Trimming cost V 0 bases and J 4 bases, with 16 bases left between them. There are 17 residues in the CDR3. The CDR3 sequence: CASSQDVTLAAYNEQFF. For the CDR3, the DNA is TGCGCCAGCAGCCAAGATGTAACACTAGCAGCATACAATGAGCAGTTCTTC.

The chain is built from TRBV5-4 and TRBJ2-5, with a weak D call TRBD2 (6 bases). CDR3 length: 15 residues. Germline lookup yields CDR1 SGHNT and CDR2 YYREEE (reference sequence). Trimming removed 1 base at V and 5 bases at J, with 15 bases between. CDR3 loop: CASSLHQGGGETQYF. The CDR3 DNA sequence: TGTGCCAGCAGCTTGCACCAGGGAGGAGGCGAGACCCAGTACTTC.

This rearrangement joins TRBV28 to TRBJ1-6, with 9 bases lining up with TRBD1. The CDR3 is made up of 16 amino acids. CDR1 is MDHEN, CDR2 SYDVKM, per germline. V lost 5 bases and J lost 3; bases outside the gene matches: 5. The DNA for the CDR3 is TGTGCCAGCAGTCTACAGGGGGCGGTCTATAATTCACCCCTCCACTTT. Translated, it gives CASSLQGAVYNSPLHF.

This chain uses TRBV2 with TRBJ2-1; D is perhaps TRBD2 (5 bases). CDR3 size: 16 residues. The germline V gene encodes CDR1 SNHLY and CDR2 FYNNEI. V was pared by 4 bases and J by 4 bases, with 17 bases between. The CDR3 spells CASSGLLATLYNEQFF. As DNA, the CDR3 is TGTGCCAGCAGTGGCCTCCTAGCAACCCTTTACAATGAGCAGTTCTTC.

V is TRBV2 and J is TRBJ1-6, with 9 bases matching TRBD1. CDR1 SNHLY and CDR2 FYNNEI come from the germline V gene. Trimming removed 6 bases from V and 11 bases from J; junction bases left unmatched: 8. The length of the CDR3 is 14 residues. The CDR3 loop is CASRIGTGTTPLHF. As DNA, the CDR3 is TGTGCCAGCAGGATCGGGACAGGGACAACACCCCTCCACTTT.

The V gene is TRBV18, the J gene TRBJ2-3; possibly TRBD2 for D (6 bases). Per germline, CDR1 KGHSH and CDR2 LQKENI. Trimming shortened V by 3 bases and J by 1 base, and 8 bases separated the two germline ends. This CDR3 contains 14 residues. The CDR3 nucleotides read TGTGCCAGCTCACCCGCTAGCGGCACAGATACGCAGTATTTT. Protein sequence: CASSPASGTDTQYF.

This clone has a handful of counts. The rearrangement joins TRBV5-5 to TRBJ2-7, with D perhaps matching TRBD1 (6 bases). The CDR3 contains 15 residues. The V gene lost 1 base and the J gene lost 1 base, with 12 bases spanning the gap. Per the germline V gene, CDR1 is SGHKS and CDR2 is YYEKEE (reference sequence). The CDR3 spells CASSLRWTESYEQYF. CDR3 in DNA: TGTGCCAGCAGCTTGCGCTGGACAGAATCCTACGAGCAGTACTTC.

The chain combines TRBV7-8 with TRBJ1-5; TRBD1 might be the D (5 bases). Per the germline V gene, CDR1 is SGHVS and CDR2 is FQNEAQ. The CDR3 totals 15 residues. The V end was cut by 5 bases, the J end by 7 bases, with 18 bases between. The CDR3 protein is CASSGRGLSGQPQHF. CDR3 nucleotides: TGTGCCAGCAGCGGAAGGGGATTATCTGGGCAGCCCCAGCATTTT.

The rearrangement uses TRBV27 and TRBJ2-3; 12 positions agree with TRBD2. Germline V gene data show CDR1 as MNHEY and CDR2 as SMNVEV (reference sequence). The CDR3 runs 18 residues. V was clipped by 7 bases and J by 3 bases; unmatched bases: 14. The CDR3 region is CASKLYKLAGGITDTQYF. The CDR3 DNA sequence: TGTGCCAGCAAACTATACAAGCTAGCGGGAGGGATAACAGATACGCAGTATTTT.

V usage is TRBV4-3 and J usage is TRBJ2-7; D possibly corresponds to TRBD1 (6 bases). From germline, CDR1 is LGHNA and CDR2 YSLEER. This CDR3 has 14 amino acids. Trimming left V 0 bases short and J 2 bases short, with 8 bases between. The DNA for the CDR3 is TGCGCCAGCAGCCAAGATGGACAGACCTACGAGCAGTACTTC. Translation gives CASSQDGQTYEQYF.

The chain employs TRBV5-1 and TRBJ2-1; weak D call: TRBD1 (6 bases). Germline assignment: CDR1 SGHRS and CDR2 YFSETQ. The V gene lost 2 bases and the J gene lost 6 bases, with 12 bases spanning the gap. The CDR3 runs to 14 residues. CDR3: CASSFRTVSNEQFF. The CDR3 DNA sequence: TGCGCCAGCAGCTTCCGGACAGTTTCCAATGAGCAGTTCTTC.

The CDR3 DNA reads TGTGCCAGCAGCTTGACCGCGGGAGGGCCGAGGGAGACCCAGTACTTC. Translation: CASSLTAGGPRETQYF. The chain recombines TRBV5-6 with TRBJ2-5; the match to TRBD2 covers 9 bases. Germline values: CDR1 SGHDT, CDR2 YYEEEE. This CDR3 has 16 residues. Trimming at V came to 1 base and at J to 5 bases, leaving 9 bases not matched to a gene.

The chain couples TRBV19 to TRBJ2-4, with D perhaps matching TRBD2 (6 bases). This CDR3 is built from 17 residues. Germline CDR1 is LNHDA and CDR2 is SQIVND (reference sequence). Between the trimmed V and J ends, which lost 3 bases and 4 bases, there was a span of 19 bases. In nucleotides, the CDR3 is TGTGCCAGTAGTATCGAAGGTTTAGCGGAGTATAAAAACATTCAGTACTTC. Its translation: CASSIEGLAEYKNIQYF.

The sample holds one count of this clone. The CDR3 spells CASSVPEGANVLTF. In nucleotides, the CDR3 is TGTGCCAGCAGCGTACCCGAGGGGGCCAACGTCCTGACTTTC. V usage is TRBV9 and J usage is TRBJ2-6; no clear D gene. Trimming shortened V by 1 base and J by 4 bases, and 6 bases separated the two germline ends. The CDR3 extends over 14 amino acids. The germline gives CDR1 SGDLS, CDR2 YYNGEE.

The chain carries TRBV2 and TRBJ2-5; 10 bases align to TRBD2. This CDR3 is 14 amino acids long. Germline V CDR1 and CDR2: SNHLY, FYNNEI. The V gene end was trimmed by 7 bases and the J gene end by 1 base; junction bases not matched to a gene: 3. The chain's CDR3 is CASMASGSQETQYF. DNA of the CDR3: TGTGCCAGCATGGCTAGCGGGAGCCAAGAGACCCAGTACTTC.

The chain joins TRBV6-6 to TRBJ2-1, with D hard to call. Trimming shortened V by 0 bases and J by 3 bases, and 12 bases separated the two germline ends. This CDR3 is 16 amino acids long. CDR1 and CDR2 from the germline V gene are MNHNY and SVGAGI (reference sequence). The CDR3 here is CASSYSISASYNEQFF. The CDR3 coding sequence is TGTGCCAGCAGTTACTCGATAAGCGCCAGCTACAATGAGCAGTTCTTC.

The rearrangement uses TRBV27 and TRBJ1-1; no clear D. Trimming removed 6 bases at V and 3 bases at J, with 17 bases between. In germline, CDR1 is MNHEY, CDR2 SMNVEV (reference sequence). The CDR3 spans 15 residues. The CDR3 spells CASSARGNGDTEAFF. The DNA of the CDR3 is TGTGCCAGCAGCGCCCGCGGAAACGGGGACACTGAAGCTTTCTTT.

The V call is TRBV4-3, the J call TRBJ2-7; TRBD2 agrees at 11 bases. The length of the CDR3 is 15 residues. The J segment lost 2 bases and the V segment lost 4 bases, leaving 4 bases of the junction unmatched. Germline values: CDR1 LGHNA, CDR2 YSLEER. The CDR3 nucleotides are TGCGCCAGCAGCCCCGGGACTAGCGGAACCTACGAGCAGTACTTC. Protein: CASSPGTSGTYEQYF.

The chain carries TRBV5-1 and TRBJ1-3; weak D call: TRBD1 (6 bases). Germline lookup yields CDR1 SGHRS and CDR2 YFSETQ. V was pared by 4 bases and J by 1 base, with 15 bases between. The CDR3 spans 16 residues. The CDR3 sequence is CASSLGDQGSGNTIYF. The CDR3 region has the DNA TGCGCCAGCAGCCTAGGAGATCAGGGGTCTGGAAACACCATATATTTT.

The chain's CDR3 is CASSEGGQFGYTF. The CDR3 DNA is TGTGCCAGCAGTGAGGGAGGGCAGTTTGGCTACACCTTC. The V gene is TRBV25-1, the J gene TRBJ1-2; no definite D call. Trimming stripped 3 bases from V and 7 bases from J, with 12 bases between. CDR3 length equals 13 residues. Looked up from germline, CDR1 is MGHDK and CDR2 is SYGVNS.

This chain links TRBV6-5 with TRBJ2-7; D is undetermined. V was trimmed by 7 bases and J by 3 bases, leaving 7 bases between them. Germline CDR1 and CDR2: MNHEY and SVGAGI. The CDR3 runs 11 residues. CDR3 nucleotide sequence: TGTGCCAGCACCTCAGTCTACGAGCAGTACTTC. As protein: CASTSVYEQYF.